Listed here are 12 T cell receptor beta chains from one sample, sequenced in a study of beta chain features in type 1 diabetes. Reverse transcription of all isolated RNA meant that expressed TCRB transcripts were sequenced. Generated by immunoSEQ multiplex PCR, the TCRdb table keeps only in-frame clones and is missing some. The table records about 620,000 clones, roughly a sixth of them present only once. Sequencing was done on a sample of naive CD4+ T cells from blood. Receptors originate from a man aged 18 to 29 in good health.

This clone was observed a handful of times. The chain employs TRBV7-2 and TRBJ1-1, with 9 nucleotides matching TRBD1. The J segment lost 1 base and the V segment lost 5 bases, leaving 8 bases of the junction unmatched. The CDR3 is 16 amino acids. Germline CDR1 and CDR2: SGHTA and FQGNSA. CDR3 residues: CASSQTGGAGNTEAFF. The CDR3 region has the DNA TGTGCCAGCAGCCAAACAGGGGGCGCTGGGAACACTGAAGCTTTCTTT.

This clone was counted only a few times. The V gene is TRBV7-9, the J gene TRBJ2-7; no clear D. The V end was cut by 2 bases, the J end by 2 bases, with 13 bases between. The CDR3 consists of 15 residues. The germline gives CDR1 SEHNR, CDR2 FQNEAQ (reference sequence). CDR3 protein: CASSLIRTSPYEQYF. CDR3 sequence (DNA): TGTGCCAGCAGCTTAATCCGGACGTCACCCTACGAGCAGTACTTC.

The J gene is TRBJ2-2, the V gene TRBV29-1; TRBD2 might be the D (5 bases). The germline V and J ends were trimmed by 4 bases and 3 bases, with 21 bases remaining between them. Germline values: CDR1 SQVTM, CDR2 ANQGSEA. The CDR3 has 17 residues. As DNA, the CDR3 is TGCAGCGTTGGCCACGAGAGGGTTCCCCCACACACCGGGGAGCTGTTTTTT. Protein sequence: CSVGHERVPPHTGELFF.

The genes are TRBV15 and TRBJ2-5, with no clear D. The CDR3 has 13 amino acids. Germline V gene data show CDR1 as LNHNV and CDR2 as YYDKDF (reference sequence). Trimming left V 0 bases short and J 5 bases short, with 7 bases between. The CDR3 is CATSRDLGETQYF. For the CDR3, the DNA is TGTGCCACCAGCAGAGATCTGGGGGAGACCCAGTACTTC.

The J gene is TRBJ2-7, the V gene TRBV14; D is unclear. The V gene lost 3 bases and the J gene lost 3 bases, with 12 bases spanning the gap. There are 14 residues in the CDR3. Germline V lookup: CDR1 SGHDN, CDR2 FVKESK. This CDR3 reads CASSHGSGSYEQYF. The CDR3 DNA is TGTGCCAGCAGCCATGGTTCTGGCAGCTACGAGCAGTACTTC.

This clone was seen only a few times. The chain couples TRBV2 to TRBJ2-1; D uncertain. CDR3 length: 13 residues. The V gene's germline CDR1 is SNHLY and CDR2 FYNNEI. The V end lost 4 bases, the J end lost 6 bases, and 10 bases lay between the germline ends. This CDR3 is CASSGGRSNEQFF. The DNA of the CDR3 is TGTGCCAGCAGTGGAGGACGGAGCAATGAGCAGTTCTTC.

This clone was observed a few times. The sample has other DNA sequences that encode this CDR3 too. The chain combines TRBV2 with TRBJ1-2; D is unclear. The CDR3 extends over 12 amino acids. Between the trimmed V and J ends, which lost 4 bases and 3 bases, there was a span of 6 bases. CDR1 and CDR2 (germline): SNHLY, FYNNEI. In nucleotides, the CDR3 is TGTGCCAGCAGTGTTACTGACTATGGCTACACCTTC. Translated, it gives CASSVTDYGYTF.

In this sample, this clone turned up a few times. V gene TRBV5-1 combines with J gene TRBJ2-7; 10 bases fit TRBD2. The V segment lost 5 bases and the J segment 3 bases; nucleotides outside the gene matches: 8. This CDR3 contains 15 residues. CDR1 and CDR2 from the germline V gene are SGHRS and YFSETQ. The CDR3 here is CASSSGLAVFYEQYF. The CDR3 DNA sequence: TGCGCCAGCAGTTCCGGACTAGCGGTCTTCTACGAGCAGTACTTC.

The rearrangement joins TRBV7-3 to TRBJ2-2, with D perhaps matching TRBD1 or TRBD2 (7 bases each). CDR3 size: 16 residues. Per germline, CDR1 SGHTA and CDR2 FQGTGA. V was cut by 5 bases and J by 3 bases, with 16 bases left in between. CDR3 DNA sequence: TGTGCCAGCAGCCCTCGGGGGGACAGTTACACCGGGGAGCTGTTTTTT. Amino acids: CASSPRGDSYTGELFF.

The chain has TRBV5-4 and TRBJ2-7; the match to TRBD2 covers 7 bases. CDR1 SGHNT and CDR2 YYREEE come from the germline V gene (reference sequence). This CDR3 is built from 14 residues. The junction had 7 bases not matched to a gene; V was cut back by 4 bases and J by 3 bases. CDR3 amino acids: CASSPGRMVYEQYF. DNA of the CDR3: TGTGCCAGCAGCCCCGGGAGGATGGTCTACGAGCAGTACTTC.

This clone was picked up a small number of times. This CDR3 is CASSIRVGLAGAKETQYF. The CDR3 region has the DNA TGTGCCAGTAGTATTAGGGTGGGACTAGCGGGGGCCAAAGAGACCCAGTACTTC. The chain employs TRBV19 and TRBJ2-5, with 14 bases identical to TRBD2. CDR3 size: 18 residues. CDR1 LNHDA and CDR2 SQIVND come from the germline V gene (reference sequence). V was clipped by 3 bases and J by 3 bases; unmatched bases: 9.

The rearrangement joins TRBV5-4 to TRBJ2-3; TRBD2 aligns across 7 bases. CDR1 and CDR2 from the germline V gene are SGHNT and YYREEE (reference sequence). This CDR3 region has 13 residues. With 3 bases clipped from V and 6 bases from J, the junction kept 4 bases outside the gene matches. The CDR3 DNA follows: TGTGCCAGCAGCTCGGTACTAGCGGATACGCAGTATTTT. It is translated as CASSSVLADTQYF.